This is a list of T cell receptor beta chains from one sample in a study of T-cell reconstitution after alpha-beta-depleted transplantation in children. TCRdb analysed the PCR reads with MiXCR anew, one entry per CDR3 protein. The table lists tens of thousands of distinct CDR3 sequences, about 9% of them singletons. Here the sequenced sample was PBMCs, mostly from graft donor cells, taken 60 days after TCRalphabeta/CD19-depleted stem cell transplant. These TCRs come from a male patient aged 2 to 9 who had a stem cell transplant for chronic granulomatous disease, so the T cells may come from the graft donor. CDR3s include the opening cysteine and the closing phenylalanine or tryptophan. D genes are given only for firm matches. The size field is filled for only some rows; it gives once, few, many or a size class.

j_gene: TRBJ2-7
abundance: NA
len: 11
d_gene: NA
v_gene: TRBV29-1
CDR3nt: TGCAGCGTTGAAATAGGCTACGAGCAGTACTTC
CDR3aa: CSVEIGYEQYF

j_gene: TRBJ2-7
abundance: many
len: 12
d_gene: TRBD1
v_gene: TRBV20-1
CDR3nt: TGCAGTGCTGGACAGGAATCCTACGAGCAGTACTTC
CDR3aa: CSAGQESYEQYF

j_gene: TRBJ2-5
abundance: many
len: 13
d_gene: NA
v_gene: TRBV18
CDR3nt: TGTGCCAGCTCGTCACAGAAAGGTGGGACCCAGTACTTC
CDR3aa: CASSSQKGGTQYF

j_gene: TRBJ2-3
abundance: NA
len: 17
d_gene: TRBD2
v_gene: TRBV4-3
CDR3nt: TGCGCCAGCAGCCAAGATAGCGGGACTAGCGGGAGTGATACGCAGTATTTT
CDR3aa: CASSQDSGTSGSDTQYF

j_gene: TRBJ1-1
abundance: many
len: 14
d_gene: NA
v_gene: TRBV18
CDR3nt: TGTGCCAGCTCACCAGACAGCATGAACACTGAAGCTTTCTTT
CDR3aa: CASSPDSMNTEAFF

j_gene: TRBJ2-7
abundance: many
len: 13
d_gene: NA
v_gene: TRBV7-8
CDR3nt: TGTGCCAGCGTTACCGGGCCCTCTTACGAGCAGTACTTC
CDR3aa: CASVTGPSYEQYF

j_gene: TRBJ1-2
abundance: few
len: 14
d_gene: TRBD1
v_gene: TRBV29-1
CDR3nt: TGCAGCGCCGGGACAGGGCCCCCTTCCTATGGCTACACCTTC
CDR3aa: CSAGTGPPSYGYTF

j_gene: TRBJ1-5
abundance: few
len: 14
d_gene: NA
v_gene: TRBV12-3/TRBV12-4
CDR3nt: TGTGCCAGCATCCGTGGGGGTTTGGGTCAGCCCCAGCATTTT
CDR3aa: CASIRGGLGQPQHF

j_gene: TRBJ1-6
abundance: many
len: 13
d_gene: TRBD1
v_gene: TRBV20-1
CDR3nt: TGCAGTGCTAGAGTGGACAGGAATTCACCCCTCCACTTT
CDR3aa: CSARVDRNSPLHF

j_gene: TRBJ1-5
abundance: few
len: 13
d_gene: NA
v_gene: TRBV20-1
CDR3nt: TGCAGTGCAGGGGGTTATAGCAATCAGCCCCAGCATTTT
CDR3aa: CSAGGYSNQPQHF

j_gene: TRBJ1-2
abundance: many
len: 13
d_gene: NA
v_gene: TRBV4-1
CDR3nt: TGCGCCAGCAGCCAAGGGGCGACTTTTGGCTACACCTTC
CDR3aa: CASSQGATFGYTF

j_gene: TRBJ2-1
abundance: NA
len: 15
d_gene: TRBD1
v_gene: TRBV6-1
CDR3nt: TGTGCCAGCAGCCGTGGAGGACAGGGGTTTGATGAGCAGTTCTTC
CDR3aa: CASSRGGQGFDEQFF

j_gene: TRBJ2-1
abundance: many
len: 18
d_gene: NA
v_gene: TRBV11-2
CDR3nt: TGTGCCAGCAGCTTATCCCGCGGCGGAGCTAGCTCCTACAATGAGCAGTTCTTC
CDR3aa: CASSLSRGGASSYNEQFF

j_gene: TRBJ2-5
abundance: many
len: 14
d_gene: NA
v_gene: TRBV29-1
CDR3nt: TGCAGCGTTGAAGAAGGTTGGGTTACCAGGGACCAGTACTTC
CDR3aa: CSVEEGWVTRDQYF

j_gene: TRBJ1-3
abundance: many
len: 13
d_gene: NA
v_gene: TRBV5-1
CDR3nt: TGCGCCAGCAGCGGCGGGAACTTAAACACCATATATTTT
CDR3aa: CASSGGNLNTIYF

j_gene: TRBJ2-3
abundance: many
len: 13
d_gene: NA
v_gene: TRBV11-2
CDR3nt: TGTGCCAGCAGTTTGTTATTATCCGATACGCAGTATTTT
CDR3aa: CASSLLLSDTQYF

j_gene: TRBJ2-5
abundance: few
len: 15
d_gene: TRBD2
v_gene: TRBV15
CDR3nt: TGTGCCACCAGCAGAGCGGTAGGGCTAGCGGGGAACCAGTACTTC
CDR3aa: CATSRAVGLAGNQYF

j_gene: TRBJ2-7
abundance: many
len: 14
d_gene: NA
v_gene: TRBV20-1
CDR3nt: TGCAGTGCTAGAGCTCTCAGGGACGGGTACGAGCAGTACTTC
CDR3aa: CSARALRDGYEQYF

j_gene: TRBJ1-2
abundance: NA
len: 13
d_gene: NA
v_gene: TRBV6-6
CDR3nt: TGTGCCAGCAGTTACTCGACAGGAGGAGGCTACACCTTC
CDR3aa: CASSYSTGGGYTF

j_gene: TRBJ2-7
abundance: few
len: 14
d_gene: TRBD1
v_gene: TRBV14
CDR3nt: TGTGCCAGCAGCCAACGGGACAGGTCCGTAGAGCAGTACTTC
CDR3aa: CASSQRDRSVEQYF

j_gene: TRBJ1-2
abundance: many
len: 15
d_gene: TRBD1
v_gene: TRBV27
CDR3nt: TGTGCCAGCAGACGAACTTCAGGGACAGATTATGGCTACACCTTC
CDR3aa: CASRRTSGTDYGYTF

j_gene: TRBJ2-7
abundance: few
len: 16
d_gene: NA
v_gene: TRBV3-1
CDR3nt: TGTGCCAGCAGCCAAGTCCGGACTACTCCTTTCTACGAGCAGTACTTC
CDR3aa: CASSQVRTTPFYEQYF

j_gene: TRBJ2-7
abundance: many
len: 14
d_gene: TRBD1
v_gene: TRBV27
CDR3nt: TGTGCCAGCAGTCTAGGGACAGGGGACCACGAGCAGTACTTC
CDR3aa: CASSLGTGDHEQYF

j_gene: TRBJ2-3
abundance: many
len: 12
d_gene: NA
v_gene: TRBV6-4
CDR3nt: TGTGCCAGCACGGAACACACAGATACGCAGTATTTT
CDR3aa: CASTEHTDTQYF

j_gene: TRBJ2-7
abundance: few
len: 13
d_gene: NA
v_gene: TRBV18
CDR3nt: TGTGCCAGCTCACCGAAGGGGCTCGCCGAGCAGTACTTC
CDR3aa: CASSPKGLAEQYF

j_gene: TRBJ1-3
abundance: many
len: 15
d_gene: NA
v_gene: TRBV20-1
CDR3nt: TGCAGTGCTAGAGACCTGACAGGAACTGGAAACACCATATATTTT
CDR3aa: CSARDLTGTGNTIYF

j_gene: TRBJ2-6
abundance: once
len: 16
d_gene: NA
v_gene: TRBV5-1
CDR3nt: TGCGCCAGCTGGGGGCTCCATGGCTCTGGGGCCAACGTCCTGACTTTC
CDR3aa: CASWGLHGSGANVLTF

j_gene: TRBJ1-1
abundance: NA
len: 11
d_gene: NA
v_gene: TRBV5-6
CDR3nt: TGTGCCAGCAGCTACAAGGCCGAAGCTTTCTTT
CDR3aa: CASSYKAEAFF

j_gene: TRBJ2-1
abundance: many
len: 17
d_gene: TRBD2
v_gene: TRBV11-2
CDR3nt: TGTGCCAGCAGCGGACCGACTAGCGGGAGCTCCTACAATGAGCAGTTCTTC
CDR3aa: CASSGPTSGSSYNEQFF

j_gene: TRBJ2-7
abundance: NA
len: 13
d_gene: TRBD2
v_gene: TRBV2
CDR3nt: TGTGCCAGCAGCGAGAGATGGGAGGGCGAGCAGTACTTC
CDR3aa: CASSERWEGEQYF

j_gene: TRBJ2-6
abundance: NA
len: 19
d_gene: NA
v_gene: TRBV20-1
CDR3nt: TGCAGGGCCCAGGCTGGGGGCGGGCCGGGTTTGGCTGGGGCCAACGTCCTGACTTTC
CDR3aa: CRAQAGGGPGLAGANVLTF

j_gene: TRBJ2-7
abundance: many
len: 16
d_gene: NA
v_gene: TRBV5-1
CDR3nt: TGCGCCAGCAGCGTCATAAACCAGGGGAACTCCTACGAGCAGTACTTC
CDR3aa: CASSVINQGNSYEQYF

j_gene: TRBJ1-2
abundance: many
len: 13
d_gene: NA
v_gene: TRBV7-2
CDR3nt: TGTGCCAGCAGCTTTCTGGGGATCTATGGCTACACCTTC
CDR3aa: CASSFLGIYGYTF

j_gene: TRBJ2-3
abundance: many
len: 14
d_gene: TRBD1
v_gene: TRBV20-1
CDR3nt: TGCAGTGCTAGAAGGGACAGGGGGACAGATACGCAGTATTTT
CDR3aa: CSARRDRGTDTQYF

j_gene: TRBJ2-1
abundance: few
len: 17
d_gene: TRBD2
v_gene: TRBV4-2
CDR3nt: TGTGCCAGCAGCCAAGGTCCAGCGGGAGCTCCTTACAATGAGCAGTTCTTC
CDR3aa: CASSQGPAGAPYNEQFF

j_gene: TRBJ2-5
abundance: few
len: 16
d_gene: TRBD1
v_gene: TRBV20-1
CDR3nt: TGCAGTGCTAGAGAGGGACAGGGGGCGCCCCGAGAGACCCAGTACTTC
CDR3aa: CSAREGQGAPRETQYF

j_gene: TRBJ1-1
abundance: NA
len: 18
d_gene: NA
v_gene: TRBV21-1
CDR3nt: TGTGCCAGCAGCAAAGCGCCTAAGGGAAAAAAAGGAAACACTGAAGCTTTCTTT
CDR3aa: CASSKAPKGKKGNTEAFF

j_gene: TRBJ2-7
abundance: NA
len: 13
d_gene: TRBD1
v_gene: TRBV19
CDR3nt: TGTGCCAGTAGTATAGCAGGGGGTTACGAGCAGTACTTC
CDR3aa: CASSIAGGYEQYF

j_gene: TRBJ2-1
abundance: many
len: 15
d_gene: NA
v_gene: TRBV18
CDR3nt: TGTGCCAGCTCACCACGAGAGGGTGTCCACAATGAGCAGTTCTTC
CDR3aa: CASSPREGVHNEQFF

j_gene: TRBJ2-5
abundance: NA
len: 18
d_gene: NA
v_gene: TRBV12-3/TRBV12-4
CDR3nt: TGTACCTGCAGTTTTGCAGGGGGAGTAGCGGGGCTCCAAGAGACCCAGTACTTC
CDR3aa: CTCSFAGGVAGLQETQYF

j_gene: TRBJ2-3
abundance: many
len: 16
d_gene: NA
v_gene: TRBV6-2/TRBV6-3
CDR3nt: TGTGCCAGCAGTTACTCCCCCGGATCACCGACAGATACGCAGTATTTT
CDR3aa: CASSYSPGSPTDTQYF